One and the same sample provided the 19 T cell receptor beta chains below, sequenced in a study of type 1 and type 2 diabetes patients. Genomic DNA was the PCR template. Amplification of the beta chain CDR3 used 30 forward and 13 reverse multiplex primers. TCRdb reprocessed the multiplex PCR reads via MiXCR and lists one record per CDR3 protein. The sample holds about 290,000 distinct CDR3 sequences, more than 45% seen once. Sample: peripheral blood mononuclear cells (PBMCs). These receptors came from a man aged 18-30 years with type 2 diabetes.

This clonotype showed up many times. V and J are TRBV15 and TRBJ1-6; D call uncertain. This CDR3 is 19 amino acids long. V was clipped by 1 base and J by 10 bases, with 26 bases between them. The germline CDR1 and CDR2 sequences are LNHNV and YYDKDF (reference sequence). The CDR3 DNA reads TGTGCCACCAGCAGAGCGAGAAGGAGGGAAATGAACGTCGACTCACCCCTCCACTTT. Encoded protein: CATSRARRREMNVDSPLHF. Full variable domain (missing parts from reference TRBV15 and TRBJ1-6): DAMVIQNPRYQVTQFGKPVTLSCSQTLNHNVMYWYQQKSSQAPKLLFHYYDKDFNNEADTPDNFQSRRPNTSFCFLDIRSPGLGDTAMYLCATSRARRREMNVDSPLHFGNGTRLTVT.

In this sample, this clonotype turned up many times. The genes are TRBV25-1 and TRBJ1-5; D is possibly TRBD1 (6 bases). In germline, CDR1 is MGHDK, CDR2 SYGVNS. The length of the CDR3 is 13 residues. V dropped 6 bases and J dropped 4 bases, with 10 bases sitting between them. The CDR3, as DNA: TGTGCCAGCAGGGGACACGATAATCAGCCCCAGCATTTT. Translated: CASRGHDNQPQHF.

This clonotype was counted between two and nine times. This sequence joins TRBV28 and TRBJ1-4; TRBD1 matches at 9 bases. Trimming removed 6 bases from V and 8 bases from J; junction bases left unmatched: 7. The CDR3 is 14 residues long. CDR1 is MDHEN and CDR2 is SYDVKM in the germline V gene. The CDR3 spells CASRRGQGVEKLFF. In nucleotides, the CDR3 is TGTGCCAGCAGGCGGGGACAGGGAGTAGAAAAACTGTTTTTT.

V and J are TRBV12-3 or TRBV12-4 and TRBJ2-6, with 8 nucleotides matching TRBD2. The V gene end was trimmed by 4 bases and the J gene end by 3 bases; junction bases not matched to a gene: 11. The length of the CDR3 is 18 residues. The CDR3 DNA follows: TGTGCCAGCAGTTCCCGAGGCCGGGAGGGGAATGGGGCCAACGTCCTGACTTTC. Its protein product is CASSSRGREGNGANVLTF.

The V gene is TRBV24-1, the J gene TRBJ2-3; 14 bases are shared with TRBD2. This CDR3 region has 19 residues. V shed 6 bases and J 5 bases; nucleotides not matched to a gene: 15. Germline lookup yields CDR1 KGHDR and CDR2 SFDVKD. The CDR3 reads CATSTRLAGGPGFLDTQYF. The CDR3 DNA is TGTGCCACCAGTACACGACTAGCGGGGGGGCCAGGATTTTTAGATACGCAGTATTTT.

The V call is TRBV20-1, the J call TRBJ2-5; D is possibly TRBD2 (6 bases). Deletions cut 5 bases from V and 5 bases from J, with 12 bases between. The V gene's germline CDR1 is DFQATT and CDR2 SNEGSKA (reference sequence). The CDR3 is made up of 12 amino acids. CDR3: CSASSGRETQYF. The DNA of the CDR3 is TGCAGTGCTTCGTCGGGGAGGGAGACCCAGTACTTC.

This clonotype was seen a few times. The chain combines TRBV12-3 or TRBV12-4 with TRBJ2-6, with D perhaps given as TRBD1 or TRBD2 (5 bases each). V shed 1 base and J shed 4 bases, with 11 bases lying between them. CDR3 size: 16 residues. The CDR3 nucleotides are TGTGCCAGCAGTTTAGGGTCCGGGGACGGGGCCAACGTCCTGACTTTC. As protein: CASSLGSGDGANVLTF.

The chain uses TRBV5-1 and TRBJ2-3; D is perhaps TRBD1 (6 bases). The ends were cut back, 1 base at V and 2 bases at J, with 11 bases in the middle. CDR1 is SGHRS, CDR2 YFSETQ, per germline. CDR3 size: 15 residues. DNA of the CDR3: TGCGCCAGCAGCTTGAGGCCAGGGGACACAGATACGCAGTATTTT. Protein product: CASSLRPGDTDTQYF.

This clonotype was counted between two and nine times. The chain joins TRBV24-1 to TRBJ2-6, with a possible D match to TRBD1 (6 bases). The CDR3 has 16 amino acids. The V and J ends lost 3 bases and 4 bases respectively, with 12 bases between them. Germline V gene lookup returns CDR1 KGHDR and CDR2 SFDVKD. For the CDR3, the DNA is TGTGCCACCAGTGATGGATCAGGGGACGGGGCCAACGTCCTGACTTTC. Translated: CATSDGSGDGANVLTF.

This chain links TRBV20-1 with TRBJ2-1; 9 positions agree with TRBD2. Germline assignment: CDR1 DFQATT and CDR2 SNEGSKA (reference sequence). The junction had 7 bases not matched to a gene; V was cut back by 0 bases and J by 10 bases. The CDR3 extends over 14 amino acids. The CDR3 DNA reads TGCAGTGCTAGAGAGGTAGCGGGAGTCCTAGAGCAGTTCTTC. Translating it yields CSAREVAGVLEQFF.

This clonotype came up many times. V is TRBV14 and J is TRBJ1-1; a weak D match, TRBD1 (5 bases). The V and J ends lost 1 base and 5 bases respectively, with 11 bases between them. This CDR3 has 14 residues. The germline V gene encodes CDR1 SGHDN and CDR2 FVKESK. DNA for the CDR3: TGTGCCAGCAGCCAAGGGATTCAGGGAACTGAAGCTTTCTTT. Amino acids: CASSQGIQGTEAFF.

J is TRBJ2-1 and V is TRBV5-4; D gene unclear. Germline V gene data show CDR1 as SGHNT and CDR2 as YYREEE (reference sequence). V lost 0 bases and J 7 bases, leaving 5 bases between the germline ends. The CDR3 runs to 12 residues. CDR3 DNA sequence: TGTGCCAGCAGCTTGGCCAAAAATGAGCAGTTCTTC. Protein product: CASSLAKNEQFF.

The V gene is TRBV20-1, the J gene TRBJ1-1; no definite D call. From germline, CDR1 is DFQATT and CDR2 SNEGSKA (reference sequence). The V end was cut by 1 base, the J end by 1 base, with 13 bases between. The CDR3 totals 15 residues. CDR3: CSARVAAGRNTEAFF. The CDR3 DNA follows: TGCAGTGCTAGAGTGGCCGCGGGAAGGAACACTGAAGCTTTCTTT.

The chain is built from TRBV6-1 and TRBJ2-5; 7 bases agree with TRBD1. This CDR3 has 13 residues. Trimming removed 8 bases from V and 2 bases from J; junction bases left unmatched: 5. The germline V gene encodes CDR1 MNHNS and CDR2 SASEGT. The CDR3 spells CASEQGDQETQYF. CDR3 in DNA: TGTGCCAGCGAGCAGGGGGATCAAGAGACCCAGTACTTC.

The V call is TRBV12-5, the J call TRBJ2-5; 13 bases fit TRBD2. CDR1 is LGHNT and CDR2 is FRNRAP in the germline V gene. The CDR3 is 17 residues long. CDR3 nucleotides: TGTGCCAGCAGTTACTCCATAGGACTAGCGGGAGTGGAGACCCAGTACTTC. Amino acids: CASSYSIGLAGVETQYF.

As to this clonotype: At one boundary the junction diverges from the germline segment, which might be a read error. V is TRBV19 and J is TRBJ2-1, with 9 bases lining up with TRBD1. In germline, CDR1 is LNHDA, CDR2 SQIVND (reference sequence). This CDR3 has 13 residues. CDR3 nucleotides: TGTGCCCGTAGTATGGGACAGGGTTATGAGCAGTTCTTC. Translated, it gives CARSMGQGYEQFF.

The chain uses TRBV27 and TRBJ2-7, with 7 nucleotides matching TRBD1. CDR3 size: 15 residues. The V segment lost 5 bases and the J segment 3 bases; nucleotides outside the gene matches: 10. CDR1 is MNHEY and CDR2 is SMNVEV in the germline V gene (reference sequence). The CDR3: CASSGTTGALYEQYF. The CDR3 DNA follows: TGTGCCAGCAGTGGAACTACAGGGGCCCTCTACGAGCAGTACTTC.

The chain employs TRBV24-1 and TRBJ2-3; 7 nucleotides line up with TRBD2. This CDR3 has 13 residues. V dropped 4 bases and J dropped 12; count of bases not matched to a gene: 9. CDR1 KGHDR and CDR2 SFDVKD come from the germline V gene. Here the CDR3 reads CATSDPSGIRQYF. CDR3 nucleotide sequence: TGTGCCACCAGTGACCCAAGCGGGATTCGTCAGTATTTT.

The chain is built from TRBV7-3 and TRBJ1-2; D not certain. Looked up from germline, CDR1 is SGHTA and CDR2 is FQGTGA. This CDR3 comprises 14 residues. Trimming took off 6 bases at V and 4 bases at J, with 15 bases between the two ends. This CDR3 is CASSYSTSSYGYTF. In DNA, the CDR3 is TGTGCCAGCAGTTATTCCACCTCTAGCTATGGCTACACCTTC.